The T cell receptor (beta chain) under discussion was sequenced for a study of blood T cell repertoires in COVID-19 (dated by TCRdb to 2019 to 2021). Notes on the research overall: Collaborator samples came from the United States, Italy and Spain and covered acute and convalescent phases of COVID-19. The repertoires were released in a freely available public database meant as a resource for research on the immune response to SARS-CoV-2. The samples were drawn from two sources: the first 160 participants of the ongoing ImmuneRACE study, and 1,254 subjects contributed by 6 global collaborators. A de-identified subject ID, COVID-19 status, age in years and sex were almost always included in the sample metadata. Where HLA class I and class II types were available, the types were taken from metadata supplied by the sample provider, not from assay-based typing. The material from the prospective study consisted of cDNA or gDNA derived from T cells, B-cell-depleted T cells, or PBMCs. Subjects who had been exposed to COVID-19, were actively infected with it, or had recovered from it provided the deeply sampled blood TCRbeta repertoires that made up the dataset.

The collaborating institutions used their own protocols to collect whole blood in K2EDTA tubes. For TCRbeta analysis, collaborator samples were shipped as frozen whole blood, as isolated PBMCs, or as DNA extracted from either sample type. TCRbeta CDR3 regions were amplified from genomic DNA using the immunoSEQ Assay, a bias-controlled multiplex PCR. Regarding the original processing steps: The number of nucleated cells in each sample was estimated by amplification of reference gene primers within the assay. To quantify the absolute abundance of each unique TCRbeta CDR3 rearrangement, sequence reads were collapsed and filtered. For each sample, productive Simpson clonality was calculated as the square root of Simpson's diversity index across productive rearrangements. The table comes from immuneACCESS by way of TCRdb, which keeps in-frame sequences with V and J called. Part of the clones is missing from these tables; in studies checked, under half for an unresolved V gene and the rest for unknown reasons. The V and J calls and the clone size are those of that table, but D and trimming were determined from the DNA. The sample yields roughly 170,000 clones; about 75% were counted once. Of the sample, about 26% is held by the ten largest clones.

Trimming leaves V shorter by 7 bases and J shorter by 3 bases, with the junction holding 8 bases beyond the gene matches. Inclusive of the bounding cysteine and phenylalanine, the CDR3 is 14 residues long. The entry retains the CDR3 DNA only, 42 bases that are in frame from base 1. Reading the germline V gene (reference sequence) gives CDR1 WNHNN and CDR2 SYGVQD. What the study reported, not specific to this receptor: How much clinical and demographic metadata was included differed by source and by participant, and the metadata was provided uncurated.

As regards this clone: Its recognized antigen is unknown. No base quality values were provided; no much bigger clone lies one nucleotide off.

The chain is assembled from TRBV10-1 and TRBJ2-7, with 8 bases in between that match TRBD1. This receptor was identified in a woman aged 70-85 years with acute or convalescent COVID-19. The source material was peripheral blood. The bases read TGCGCCAGCACCGCCCGGGACAGGAACTACGAGCAGTACTTC. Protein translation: CASTARDRNYEQYF.